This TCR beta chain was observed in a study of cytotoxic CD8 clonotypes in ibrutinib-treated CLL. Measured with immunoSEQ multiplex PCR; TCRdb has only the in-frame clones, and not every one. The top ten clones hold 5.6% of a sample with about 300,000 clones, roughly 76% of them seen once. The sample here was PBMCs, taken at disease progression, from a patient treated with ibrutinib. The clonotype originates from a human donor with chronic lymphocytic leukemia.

The CDR3 sequence is CASSLDGYGYTF. As DNA, the CDR3 is TGTGCCAGCAGCTTGGACGGCTATGGCTACACCTTC. J is TRBJ1-2 and V is TRBV5-4; D gene uncertain. The CDR3 runs 12 residues. Germline CDR1 and CDR2: SGHNT and YYREEE (reference sequence). Trimming cost V 0 bases and J 4 bases, with 4 bases left between them.